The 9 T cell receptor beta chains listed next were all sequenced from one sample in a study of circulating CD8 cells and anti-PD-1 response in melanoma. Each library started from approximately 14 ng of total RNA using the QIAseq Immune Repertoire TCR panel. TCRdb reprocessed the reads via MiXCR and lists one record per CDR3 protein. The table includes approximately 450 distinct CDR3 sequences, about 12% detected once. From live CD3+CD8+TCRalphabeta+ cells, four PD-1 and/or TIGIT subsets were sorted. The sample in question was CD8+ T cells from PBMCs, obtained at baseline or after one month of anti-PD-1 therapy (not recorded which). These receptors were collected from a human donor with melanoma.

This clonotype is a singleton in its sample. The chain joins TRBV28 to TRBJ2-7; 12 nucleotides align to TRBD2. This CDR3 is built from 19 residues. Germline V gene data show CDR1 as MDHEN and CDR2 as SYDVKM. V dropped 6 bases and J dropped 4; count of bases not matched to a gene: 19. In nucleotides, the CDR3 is TGTGCCAGCAGCTCGACAAAGTCATCGACTAGCGGGAGCCCTTACGAGCAGTACTTC. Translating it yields CASSSTKSSTSGSPYEQYF.

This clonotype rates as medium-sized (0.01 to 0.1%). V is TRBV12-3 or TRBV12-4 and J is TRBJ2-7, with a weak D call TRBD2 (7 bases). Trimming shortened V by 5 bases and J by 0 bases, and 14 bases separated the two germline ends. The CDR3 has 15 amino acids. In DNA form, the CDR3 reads TGTGCCAGCAGTCTTAGGGGGGGCGGCTCCTACGAGCAGTACTTC. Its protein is CASSLRGGGSYEQYF.

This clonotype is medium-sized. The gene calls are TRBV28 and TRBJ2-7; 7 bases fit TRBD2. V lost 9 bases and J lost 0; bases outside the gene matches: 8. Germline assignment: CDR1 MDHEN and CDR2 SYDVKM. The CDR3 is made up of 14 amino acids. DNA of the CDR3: TGTGCCAGTTTCACCTGGGGGGGCTCCTACGAGCAGTACTTC. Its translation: CASFTWGGSYEQYF.

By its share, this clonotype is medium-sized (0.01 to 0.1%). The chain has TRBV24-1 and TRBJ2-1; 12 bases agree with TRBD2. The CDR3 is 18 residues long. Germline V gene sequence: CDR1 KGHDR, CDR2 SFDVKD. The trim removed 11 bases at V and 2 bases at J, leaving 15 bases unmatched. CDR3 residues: CAIASPSGRAGTYNEQFF. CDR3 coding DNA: TGTGCCATCGCCTCGCCTAGCGGGAGGGCTGGGACCTACAATGAGCAGTTCTTC.

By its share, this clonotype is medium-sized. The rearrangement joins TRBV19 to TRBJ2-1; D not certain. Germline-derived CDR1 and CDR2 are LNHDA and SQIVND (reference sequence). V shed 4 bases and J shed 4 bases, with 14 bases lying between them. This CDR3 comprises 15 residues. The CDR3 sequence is CASSTSLGRYNEQFF. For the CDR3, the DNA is TGTGCCAGTAGTACCTCCCTGGGCAGGTACAATGAGCAGTTCTTC.

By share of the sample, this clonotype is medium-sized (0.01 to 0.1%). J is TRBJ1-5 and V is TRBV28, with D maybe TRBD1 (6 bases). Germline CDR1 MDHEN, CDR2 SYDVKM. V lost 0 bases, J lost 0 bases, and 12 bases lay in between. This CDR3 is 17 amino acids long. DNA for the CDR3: TGTGCCAGCAGTTTATGGGGGGGCGCCAATAGCAATCAGCCCCAGCATTTT. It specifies CASSLWGGANSNQPQHF.

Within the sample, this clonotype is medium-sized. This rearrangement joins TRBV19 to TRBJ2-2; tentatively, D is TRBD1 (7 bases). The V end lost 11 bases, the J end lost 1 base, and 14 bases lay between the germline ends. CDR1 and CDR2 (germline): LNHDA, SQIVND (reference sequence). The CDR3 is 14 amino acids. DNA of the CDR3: TGTGCCGGCGGAGGGGGCCTGAACACCGGGGAGCTGTTTTTT. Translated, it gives CAGGGGLNTGELFF.

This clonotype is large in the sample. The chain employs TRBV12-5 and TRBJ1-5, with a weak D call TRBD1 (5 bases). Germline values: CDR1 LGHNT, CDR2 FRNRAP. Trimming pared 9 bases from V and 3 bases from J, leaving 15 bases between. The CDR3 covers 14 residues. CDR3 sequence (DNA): TGTGCTAGCCTATTTAGACAGTTCAATCAGCCCCAGCATTTT. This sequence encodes CASLFRQFNQPQHF.

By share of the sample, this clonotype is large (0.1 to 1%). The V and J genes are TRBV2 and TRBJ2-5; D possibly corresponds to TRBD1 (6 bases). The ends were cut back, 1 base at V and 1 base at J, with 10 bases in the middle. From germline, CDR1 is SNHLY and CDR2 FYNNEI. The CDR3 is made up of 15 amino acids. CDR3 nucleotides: TGTGCCAGCAGTGAAGACCAGGGGAGCCAAGAGACCCAGTACTTC. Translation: CASSEDQGSQETQYF.